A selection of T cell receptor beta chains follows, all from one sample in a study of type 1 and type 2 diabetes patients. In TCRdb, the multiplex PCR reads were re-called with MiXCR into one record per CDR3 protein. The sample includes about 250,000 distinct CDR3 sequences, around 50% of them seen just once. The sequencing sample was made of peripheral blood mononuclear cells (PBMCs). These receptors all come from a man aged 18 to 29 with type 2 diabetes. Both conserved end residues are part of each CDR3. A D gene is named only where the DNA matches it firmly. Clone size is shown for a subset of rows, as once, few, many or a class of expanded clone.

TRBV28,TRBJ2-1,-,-,TGTGCCAGCAGTTTATATCAAACCTACAATGAGCAGTTCTTC,CASSLYQTYNEQFF
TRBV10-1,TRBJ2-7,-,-,TGCGCCAGCAGTGAGCTAGTCGGGACGGTGATCTACGAGCAGTACTTC,CASSELVGTVIYEQYF
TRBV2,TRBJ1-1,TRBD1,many,TGTGCCAGCAGGGGACAGCCCCACACTGAAGCTTTCTTT,CASRGQPHTEAFF
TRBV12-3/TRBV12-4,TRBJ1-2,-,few,TGTGCCAGCGGCCAAAACGACGGTGGCTACACCTTC,CASGQNDGGYTF
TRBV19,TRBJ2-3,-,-,TGTGCCAGTAGTCTGCAGGGGGGGTCCACAGATACGCAGTATTTT,CASSLQGGSTDTQYF
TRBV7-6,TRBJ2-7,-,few,TGTGCCAGCAGCTTAGCGGCAGGGAACGAGCAGTACTTC,CASSLAAGNEQYF
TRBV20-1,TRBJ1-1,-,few,TGCAGTGCTAGAGATCGAAGGGCATGCTGTGGGTTGACGAACACTGAAGCTTTCTTT,CSARDRRACCGLTNTEAFF
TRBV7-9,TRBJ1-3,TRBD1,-,TGTGCCAGCAGCAGCCGCGACAGGGTAAATGGGAACACCATATATTTT,CASSSRDRVNGNTIYF
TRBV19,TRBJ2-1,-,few,TGTGCCAGTATTGGACCCGCAACCTACAATGAGCAGTTCTTC,CASIGPATYNEQFF
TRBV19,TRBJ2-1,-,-,TGTGCCAGTAGTCCGGCAGGGTACAATGAGCAGTTCTTC,CASSPAGYNEQFF
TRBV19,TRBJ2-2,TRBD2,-,TGTGCCAGTAGTATTGACCCGGGAGGGGGGCTGTTTTTT,CASSIDPGGGLFF
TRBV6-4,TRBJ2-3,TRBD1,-,TGTGCCAGCAGTCAGGACAGGAGAGATACGCAGTATTTT,CASSQDRRDTQYF
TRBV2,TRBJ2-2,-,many,TGTGCCAGCGGAGGTGCTGGATTGAACACCGGGGAGCTGTTTTTT,CASGGAGLNTGELFF
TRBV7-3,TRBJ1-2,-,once,TGTGCCAGCAGACTCGTACCGACAGGCCAGGAGGAGGAGGATTATGGCTACACCTTC,CASRLVPTGQEEEDYGYTF
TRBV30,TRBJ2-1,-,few,TGTGCCTGGAGTCTATCATTCCGAAATGAGCAGTTCTTC,CAWSLSFRNEQFF
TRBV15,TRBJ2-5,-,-,TGTGCCACCAGGGGACCCCAAGAGACCCAGTACTTC,CATRGPQETQYF
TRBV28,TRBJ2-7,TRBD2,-,TGTGGGGCGGGAGGGATTGTCTCCTACGAGCAGTACTTC,CGAGGIVSYEQYF
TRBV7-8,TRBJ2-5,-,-,TGTGCCAGCAATGACCAGAGGGCGCCAGGGGAGACCCAGTACTTC,CASNDQRAPGETQYF
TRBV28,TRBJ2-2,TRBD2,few,TGTGCCAGCAGTGATTGGACTAGCGGATACACCGGGGAGCTGTTTTTT,CASSDWTSGYTGELFF
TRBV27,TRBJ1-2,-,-,TGTGCCATCAAGGGACGAGACTATGGCTACACCTTC,CAIKGRDYGYTF
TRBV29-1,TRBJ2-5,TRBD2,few,TGCAGCGTTGAGTGGGGAGAAGGACTAGCGGGAGTAGAGACCCAGTACTTC,CSVEWGEGLAGVETQYF
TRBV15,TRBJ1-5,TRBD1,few,TGTGCCACCAGCAAAAAAATGGGACAGGGGCATCAGCCCCAGCATTTT,CATSKKMGQGHQPQHF
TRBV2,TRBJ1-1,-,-,TGTGCCGTACAGCAATACACTGAAGCTTTCTTT,CAVQQYTEAFF
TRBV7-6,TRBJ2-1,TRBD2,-,TGTGCCAGCAGCGGGACTAGCGGGAGGAATGAGCAGTTCTTC,CASSGTSGRNEQFF
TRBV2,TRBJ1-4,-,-,TGTGCCAGCAGTGAAAGGGGAAGATTACAGGGACGGCGCGAAAAACTGTTTTTT,CASSERGRLQGRREKLFF
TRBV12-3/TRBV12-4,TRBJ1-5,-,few,TGTGCCAGCAGATCGGGACGGCTCAATCAGCCCCAGCATTTT,CASRSGRLNQPQHF
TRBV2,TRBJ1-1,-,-,TGTGCCACCCCGGGACCCCGGAGCGCTGAAGCTTTCTTT,CATPGPRSAEAFF
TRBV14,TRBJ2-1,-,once,TGTGCCAGCAGCCTGAGGGAGTGGTACAATGAGCAGTTCTTC,CASSLREWYNEQFF
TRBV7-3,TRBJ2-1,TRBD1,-,TGTGCCAGCAGTCGACAGGGCCGAGGGGACAATGAGCAGTTCTTC,CASSRQGRGDNEQFF
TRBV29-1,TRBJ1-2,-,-,TGCAGCGTTGAAGGCCCCCAGGGTACTAACTATGGCTACACCTTC,CSVEGPQGTNYGYTF
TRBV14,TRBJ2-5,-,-,TGTGCCAGCAGCCGAGGCAGGGTCGGCGATAACCCGTACCAAGAGACCCAGTACTTC,CASSRGRVGDNPYQETQYF
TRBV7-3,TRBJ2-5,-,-,TGTGCCAGCAGCCCCTTGGGGGGAAGTACACAGACCCAGTACTTC,CASSPLGGSTQTQYF
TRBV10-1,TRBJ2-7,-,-,TGCGCCAGCAGTGAGTCGACTTTCTCCTACGAGCAGTACTTC,CASSESTFSYEQYF
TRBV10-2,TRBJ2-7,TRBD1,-,TGCGCCAGCAGTGAGGGGGACAGGAAGTACTTC,CASSEGDRKYF
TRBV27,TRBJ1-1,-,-,TGTGCCAGCAGGGCAGGGAACAAGGTTGAAGCTTTCTTT,CASRAGNKVEAFF
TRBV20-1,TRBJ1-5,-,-,TGCAGTGCTAGGTCTGGGAGTTGGGGTGCTCAGCCCCAGCATTTT,CSARSGSWGAQPQHF
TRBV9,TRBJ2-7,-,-,TGTGCCAGCAGCGTAGCGGCTATACAGCGGGTGAACAATGAGCAGTACTTC,CASSVAAIQRVNNEQYF
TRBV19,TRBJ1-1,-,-,TGTGCCAGTAGGGATCAGGCCAGTATAAACACTGAAGCTTTCTTT,CASRDQASINTEAFF
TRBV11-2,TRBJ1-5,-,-,TGTGCCAGCAGCCCCCGGAGGGATCAGCCCCAGCATTTT,CASSPRRDQPQHF
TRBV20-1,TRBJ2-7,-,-,TGCAGTGCTAGAGGCTGGGACTCCCTATTTAGCGAGCAGTACTTC,CSARGWDSLFSEQYF
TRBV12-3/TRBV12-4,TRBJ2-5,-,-,TGTGCCAGCAGTTTGTGGAGCCAAGAGACCCAGTACTTC,CASSLWSQETQYF
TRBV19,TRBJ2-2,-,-,TGTGCCAGTACGGAACACGCGAACACCGGGGAGCTGTTTTTT,CASTEHANTGELFF
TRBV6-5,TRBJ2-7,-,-,TGTGCCAGCACCGCGAGTCGTCCTCCCTACGAGCAGTACTTC,CASTASRPPYEQYF
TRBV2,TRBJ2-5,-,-,TGTGCCAGCAGTGCTGGGAGAGAAGAGACCCAGTACTTC,CASSAGREETQYF